This T cell receptor beta chain was observed in a study of CDR3 diversity in severe acne. The V segment lost 7 bases and the J segment 5 bases; nucleotides outside the gene matches: 8. Germline-derived CDR1 and CDR2 are SQVTM and ANQGSEA. This CDR3 has 13 residues. TCRdb itself ran the PCR reads through MiXCR, one entry per CDR3 protein. The sample consists of almost 85,000 distinct CDR3 sequences, under 65% of them appearing once. This clonotype was obtained from a male donor in good health, without acne. The chain carries TRBV29-1 and TRBJ2-5, with 9 positions matching TRBD1. The sample was blood. DNA of the CDR3: TGCAGCGGGGGGACAGGGTCGCGGGAGACCCAGTACTTC. Translated: CSGGTGSRETQYF.